This T cell receptor beta chain is from a study of blood T cell repertoires in COVID-19. Study overall: COVID-19 samples, acute and convalescent, were from the United States, Italy and Spain. PBMCs, B-cell-depleted T cells, or T cells were the source of the cDNA or gDNA that made up the material.

The ends lost 2 bases at V and 2 bases at J; junction bases unmatched: 8. This CDR3 is 17 amino acids long. Germline CDR1 and CDR2: MNHEY and SVGEGT. Source study methods: Reference gene primer amplification yielded estimated nucleated cell counts. Clones were sequenced by immunoSEQ multiplex PCR, and TCRdb holds only the in-frame ones, with some missing. V, J and clone size derive from that table, while D and trimming were established from the DNA sequence. This table holds over 70,000 clones, approximately 89% found once. This clonotype originated in a woman of 80 years or more with acute or convalescent COVID-19. The chain recombines TRBV6-2 or TRBV6-3 with TRBJ1-2; 10 bases agree with TRBD1. Sequencing was carried out using peripheral blood. In DNA form, the CDR3 reads TGTGCCAGCAGTTACCTAGACAGGGGGCGACGGAACTATGGCTACACCTTC. It translates to CASSYLDRGRRNYGYTF.